These 26 T cell receptor beta chains originate from one sample sequenced in a study of shared clonotypes between healthy human individuals. Sequenced by immunoSEQ multiplex PCR; TCRdb stores in-frame clones only, minus some. The table lists more than 450,000 clones, 79% of them singletons. What was sequenced was PBMCs. The source is a woman aged 40 to 49 in good health. Some clones in this sample may be carry-over from other donors' samples.

This chain connects TRBV16 to TRBJ1-5; tentative D call: TRBD1 (5 bases). Trimming stripped 3 bases from V and 2 bases from J, with 14 bases between. The CDR3 spans 16 residues. The germline gives CDR1 KGHSY, CDR2 FQNENV. The CDR3 is CASSQAGRGGNQPQHF. The DNA for the CDR3 is TGTGCCAGCAGCCAGGCGGGGCGCGGGGGCAATCAGCCCCAGCATTTT.

CDR3 DNA: TGCGCCAGCTCCGGACAGACCTATCAGCCCCAGCATTTT. This gives the protein CASSGQTYQPQHF. The V and J genes are TRBV10-2 and TRBJ1-5; possibly TRBD1 for D (6 bases). The V gene lost 8 bases and the J gene lost 5 bases, with 13 bases spanning the gap. Germline V CDR1 and CDR2: WSHSY, SAAADI. CDR3 size: 13 residues.

V usage is TRBV5-5 and J usage is TRBJ1-5; D is possibly TRBD1 (5 bases). The germline gives CDR1 SGHKS, CDR2 YYEKEE (reference sequence). Trimming left V 5 bases short and J 0 bases short, with 12 bases between. The CDR3 length is 15 residues. The CDR3 here is CASRPGVDSNQPQHF. For the CDR3, the DNA is TGTGCCAGCAGGCCGGGGGTTGATAGCAATCAGCCCCAGCATTTT.

The rearrangement links TRBV11-2 to TRBJ2-7; possibly TRBD1 for D (6 bases). The CDR3 extends over 15 amino acids. CDR1 and CDR2 (germline): SGHAT, FQNNGV. V was clipped by 4 bases and J by 3 bases, with 16 bases between them. CDR3 nucleotides: TGTGCCAGCAGCTCCAGGGGCATCACGGGCTACGAGCAGTACTTC. Translated: CASSSRGITGYEQYF.

This clone has a count of ten or more. The chain combines TRBV4-2 with TRBJ2-6; no definite D call. This CDR3 is 16 amino acids long. The V end was cut by 0 bases, the J end by 0 bases, with 6 bases between. Germline V gene sequence: CDR1 LGHNA, CDR2 YNFKEQ. The CDR3: CASSQDDSSGANVLTF. CDR3 nucleotides: TGTGCCAGCAGCCAAGATGATAGCTCTGGGGCCAACGTCCTGACTTTC.

This clone has only one observation. V usage is TRBV2 and J usage is TRBJ2-7, with unresolved D. V lost 4 bases and J lost 2, with 6 bases in between. The germline V gene encodes CDR1 SNHLY and CDR2 FYNNEI. The length of the CDR3 is 12 residues. For the CDR3, the DNA is TGTGCCAGCAGTGCTCTAACCTACGAGCAGTACTTC. It encodes CASSALTYEQYF.

A note on this clone: This specimen includes other DNA sequences encoding the same CDR3. The chain is built from TRBV28 and TRBJ1-2, with D unclear. The CDR3 loop spans 12 amino acids. From germline, CDR1 is MDHEN and CDR2 SYDVKM. V dropped 6 bases and J dropped 4 bases, with 9 bases sitting between them. The CDR3 nucleotides are TGTGCCAGCAGCCTGTCCGGCTATGGCTACACCTTC. Amino acids: CASSLSGYGYTF.

The chain recombines TRBV7-3 with TRBJ2-3, with 11 positions matching TRBD1. V lost 0 bases and J lost 4; bases outside the gene matches: 9. Germline values: CDR1 SGHTA, CDR2 FQGTGA. This CDR3 is built from 18 residues. The CDR3 DNA sequence: TGTGCCAGCAGCTTAACTGGGACAGGGGGGTTCTCAGCAGATACGCAGTATTTT. Its protein product is CASSLTGTGGFSADTQYF.

DNA for the CDR3: TGTGCCAGCAGCTTTGGTTTTTACGGCAATGAGCAGTTCTTC. It yields the protein CASSFGFYGNEQFF. This chain links TRBV5-8 with TRBJ2-1; D is uncertain. The ends were cut back, 2 bases at V and 6 bases at J, with 12 bases in the middle. The germline V gene has CDR1 SGHTS and CDR2 YDEGEE. The CDR3 covers 14 residues. Together with reference TRBV5-8 and TRBJ2-1, the CDR3 gives the full variable domain: EAGVTQSPTHLIKTRGQQATLRCSPISGHTSVYWYQQALGLGLQFLLWYDEGEERNRGNFPPRFSGRQFPNYSSELNVNALELEDSALYLCASSFGFYGNEQFFGPGTRLTVL.

The chain carries TRBV5-6 and TRBJ2-2, with D possibly being TRBD1 (5 bases). The CDR3 runs to 16 residues. Germline CDR1 and CDR2: SGHDT and YYEEEE. Trimming removed 4 bases from V and 0 bases from J, with 13 bases in between. This CDR3 reads CASSLQASSNTGELFF. CDR3 DNA sequence: TGTGCCAGCAGCCTACAGGCATCTTCGAACACCGGGGAGCTGTTTTTT.

The chain employs TRBV29-1 and TRBJ2-1, with 8 bases lining up with TRBD2. J gave up 0 bases and V 3 bases, and 4 bases lay outside the gene matches. This CDR3 spans 15 amino acids. Germline-derived CDR1 and CDR2 are SQVTM and ANQGSEA. CDR3 in DNA: TGCAGCGTTGAGGGACTAGTTCCCTCCTACAATGAGCAGTTCTTC. Its translation is CSVEGLVPSYNEQFF.

The chain uses TRBV2 and TRBJ2-7; 12 nucleotides agree with TRBD2. The J segment lost 0 bases and the V segment lost 7 bases, leaving 13 bases of the junction unmatched. Germline V gene sequence: CDR1 SNHLY, CDR2 FYNNEI. CDR3 size: 18 residues. The CDR3, as DNA: TGTGCCAGCACCCCAGTGAGTACTAGCGGGGGGCTCTCCTACGAGCAGTACTTC. It yields the protein CASTPVSTSGGLSYEQYF. The complete variable domain, with remaining parts taken from reference TRBV2 and TRBJ2-7, reads EPEVTQTPSHQVTQMGQEVILRCVPISNHLYFYWYRQILGQKVEFLVSFYNNEISEKSEIFDDQFSVERPDGSNFTLKIRSTKLEDSAMYFCASTPVSTSGGLSYEQYFGPGTRLTVT.

For this clone: The same CDR3 is also encoded by other DNA sequences in this sample. The rearrangement links TRBV7-9 to TRBJ2-2; D gene ambiguous. Between the trimmed V and J ends, which lost 6 bases and 2 bases, there was a span of 7 bases. Germline CDR1 reads SEHNR; CDR2 reads FQNEAQ (reference sequence). This CDR3 comprises 13 residues. This chain's CDR3 is CASRQLNTGELFF. The CDR3 DNA reads TGTGCCAGCAGACAGTTAAACACCGGGGAGCTGTTTTTT.

The chain combines TRBV7-2 with TRBJ2-2; TRBD2 matches at 10 bases. CDR3 size: 17 residues. Per the germline V gene, CDR1 is SGHTA and CDR2 is FQGNSA. V shed 6 bases and J 1 base; nucleotides not matched to a gene: 8. The CDR3 here is CASSPGRLAGNTGELFF. The CDR3 nucleotides are TGTGCCAGCAGTCCGGGCCGACTAGCGGGGAACACCGGGGAGCTGTTTTTT.

V gene TRBV6-5 combines with J gene TRBJ2-1, with D perhaps TRBD2 (6 bases). V shed 2 bases and J shed 6 bases, with 8 bases lying between them. Germline CDR1 is MNHEY and CDR2 is SVGAGI. There are 13 residues in the CDR3. CDR3 coding DNA: TGTGCCAGCAGTTACGGAGGGGCCAATGAGCAGTTCTTC. It translates to CASSYGGANEQFF.

The chain joins TRBV4-1 to TRBJ2-5, with 7 bases lining up with TRBD2. V shed 2 bases, J shed 2 bases, and the junction held 8 bases outside the gene matches. Per the germline V gene, CDR1 is MGHRA and CDR2 is YSYEKL. This CDR3 is built from 16 residues. The CDR3 region has the DNA TGCGCCAGCAGCCAATCCGGACTAGTGGGTCAAGAGACCCAGTACTTC. Translated, it gives CASSQSGLVGQETQYF.

The J gene is TRBJ2-7, the V gene TRBV6-1; possibly TRBD2 for D (5 bases). The CDR3 runs 16 residues. Germline V gene data show CDR1 as MNHNS and CDR2 as SASEGT. The V end lost 4 bases, the J end lost 5 bases, and 21 bases lay between the germline ends. CDR3 DNA sequence: TGTGCCAGCAGTGGACGGGAACCTTGGATCGGGGACGAGCAGTACTTC. It translates to CASSGREPWIGDEQYF.

Here the CDR3 DNA reads TGTGCCAGCAGCCACGGACTTTTATACAATGAGCAGTTCTTC. This gives the protein CASSHGLLYNEQFF. V usage is TRBV7-2 and J usage is TRBJ2-1; maybe TRBD2 (5 bases). The CDR3 totals 14 residues. In germline, CDR1 is SGHTA, CDR2 FQGNSA. Trimming removed 5 bases from V and 4 bases from J, with 12 bases in between.

This clone was seen just once. This chain uses TRBV7-3 with TRBJ2-2; weak D call: TRBD1 (6 bases). Germline V gene data show CDR1 as SGHTA and CDR2 as FQGTGA. V was clipped by 4 bases and J by 0 bases, with 12 bases between them. The CDR3 loop spans 16 amino acids. The CDR3 DNA reads as TGTGCCAGCAGCTCCCAGGGGCCCTCGAACACCGGGGAGCTGTTTTTT. As protein: CASSSQGPSNTGELFF.

This clone has a single count. V is TRBV28 and J is TRBJ1-1; D is undetermined. V gave up 6 bases and J gave up 1 base, with 15 bases separating them. Germline lookup yields CDR1 MDHEN and CDR2 SYDVKM. The CDR3 loop spans 15 amino acids. The CDR3 DNA sequence: TGTGCCAGCAGACCTGACAAGCCGACGAACACTGAAGCTTTCTTT. Its protein product is CASRPDKPTNTEAFF.

As for this clone: The same CDR3 is also encoded by other DNA sequences in this sample. The chain is built from TRBV7-9 and TRBJ2-7; D unresolved. Trimming removed 2 bases at V and 4 bases at J, with 6 bases between. This CDR3 has 12 amino acids. Germline-derived CDR1 and CDR2 are SEHNR and FQNEAQ (reference sequence). As DNA, the CDR3 is TGTGCCAGCAGCTTAACGGGTTACGAGCAGTACTTC. Translation: CASSLTGYEQYF.

The J gene is TRBJ2-2, the V gene TRBV7-9; D perhaps matches TRBD1 (7 bases). Trimming cost V 4 bases and J 9 bases, with 27 bases left between them. The CDR3 covers 18 residues. From germline, CDR1 is SEHNR and CDR2 FQNEAQ (reference sequence). CDR3 coding DNA: TGTGCCAGCAGCTCCCCCCCGCCGGAGGGGGCAGTGGGCCGGGAGCTGTTTTTT. Its protein product is CASSSPPPEGAVGRELFF. The full variable domain, with the rest looked up from reference TRBV7-9 and TRBJ2-2, is DTGVSQNPRHKITKRGQNVTFRCDPISEHNRLYWYRQTLGQGPEFLTYFQNEAQLEKSRLLSDRFSAERPKGSFSTLEIQRTEQGDSAMYLCASSSPPPEGAVGRELFFGEGSRLTVL.

This sequence joins TRBV7-7 and TRBJ2-2; TRBD2 matches at 10 bases. The CDR3 has 17 amino acids. Germline CDR1 SSHAT, CDR2 FNYEAQ (reference sequence). With 3 bases clipped from V and 0 bases from J, the junction kept 4 bases outside the gene matches. CDR3 in amino acids: CASSLELAGSNTGELFF. As DNA, the CDR3 is TGTGCCAGCAGCTTGGAACTAGCGGGGTCGAACACCGGGGAGCTGTTTTTT. Full variable domain (outside the CDR3, taken from reference TRBV7-7 and TRBJ2-2): GAGVSQSPRYKVTKRGQDVTLRCDPISSHATLYWYQQALGQGPEFLTYFNYEAQPDKSGLPSDRFSAERPEGSISTLTIQRTEQRDSAMYRCASSLELAGSNTGELFFGEGSRLTVL.

This chain uses TRBV7-9 with TRBJ2-1; TRBD2 is a possible D gene (6 bases). V was trimmed by 5 bases and J by 3 bases, leaving 17 bases between them. Germline assignment: CDR1 SEHNR and CDR2 FQNEAQ (reference sequence). This CDR3 has 16 residues. The CDR3 region is CASSPFMGLLYNEQFF. The CDR3 nucleotides are TGTGCCAGCAGCCCTTTTATGGGACTTCTCTACAATGAGCAGTTCTTC.

The CDR3 DNA sequence: TGTGCCAGCAGCCAAGATCCCGGTAGCGGGAGTCTGGAGACCCAGTACTTC. The encoded protein is CASSQDPGSGSLETQYF. The chain recombines TRBV4-2 with TRBJ2-5; TRBD2 aligns across 9 bases. V lost 0 bases, J lost 5 bases, and 10 bases stayed unmatched. Germline-derived CDR1 and CDR2 are LGHNA and YNFKEQ. The CDR3 length is 17 residues.

CDR3 DNA sequence: TGTGCCAGCAGTTACTCCCAAAACGGAAACACCATATATTTT. It is translated as CASSYSQNGNTIYF. The V and J genes are TRBV6-6 and TRBJ1-3, with D hard to call. This CDR3 comprises 14 residues. The germline CDR1 and CDR2 sequences are MNHNY and SVGAGI (reference sequence). The germline V and J ends were trimmed by 0 bases and 4 bases, with 7 bases remaining between them.